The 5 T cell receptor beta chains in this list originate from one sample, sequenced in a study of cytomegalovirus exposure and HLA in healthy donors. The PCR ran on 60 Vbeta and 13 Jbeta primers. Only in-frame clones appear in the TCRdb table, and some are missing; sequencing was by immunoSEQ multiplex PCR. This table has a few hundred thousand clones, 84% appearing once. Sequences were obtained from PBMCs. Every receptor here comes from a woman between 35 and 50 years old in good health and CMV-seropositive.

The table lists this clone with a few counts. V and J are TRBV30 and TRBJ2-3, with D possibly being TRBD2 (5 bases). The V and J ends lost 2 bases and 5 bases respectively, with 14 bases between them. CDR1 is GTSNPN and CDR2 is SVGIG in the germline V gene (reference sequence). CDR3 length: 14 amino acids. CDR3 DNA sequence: TGTGCCTGGAGTACCGGGAACCCTGGAGATACGCAGTATTTT. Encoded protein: CAWSTGNPGDTQYF.

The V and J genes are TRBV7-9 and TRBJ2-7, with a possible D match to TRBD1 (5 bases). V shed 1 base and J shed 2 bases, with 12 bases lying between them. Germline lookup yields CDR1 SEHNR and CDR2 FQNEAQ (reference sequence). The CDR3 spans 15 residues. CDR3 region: CASSLDRFPAYEQYF. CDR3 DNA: TGTGCCAGCAGCTTAGACAGGTTCCCGGCCTACGAGCAGTACTTC.

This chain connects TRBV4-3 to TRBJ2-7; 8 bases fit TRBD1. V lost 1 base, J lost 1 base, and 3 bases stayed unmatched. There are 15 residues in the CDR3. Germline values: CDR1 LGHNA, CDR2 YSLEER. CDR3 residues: CASSQAQGASYEQYF. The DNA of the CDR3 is TGCGCCAGCAGCCAAGCGCAGGGGGCTTCCTACGAGCAGTACTTC.

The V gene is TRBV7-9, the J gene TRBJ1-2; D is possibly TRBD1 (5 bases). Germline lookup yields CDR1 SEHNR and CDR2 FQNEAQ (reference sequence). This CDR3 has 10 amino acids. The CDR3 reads CSWGGYGYTF. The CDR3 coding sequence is TGTTCTTGGGGGGGCTATGGCTACACCTTC.

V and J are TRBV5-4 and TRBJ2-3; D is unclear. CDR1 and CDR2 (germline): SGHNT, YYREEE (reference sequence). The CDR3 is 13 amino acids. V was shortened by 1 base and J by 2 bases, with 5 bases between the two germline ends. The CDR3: CASSLTTTDTQYF. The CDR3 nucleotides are TGTGCCAGCAGCTTGACTACCACAGATACGCAGTATTTT.